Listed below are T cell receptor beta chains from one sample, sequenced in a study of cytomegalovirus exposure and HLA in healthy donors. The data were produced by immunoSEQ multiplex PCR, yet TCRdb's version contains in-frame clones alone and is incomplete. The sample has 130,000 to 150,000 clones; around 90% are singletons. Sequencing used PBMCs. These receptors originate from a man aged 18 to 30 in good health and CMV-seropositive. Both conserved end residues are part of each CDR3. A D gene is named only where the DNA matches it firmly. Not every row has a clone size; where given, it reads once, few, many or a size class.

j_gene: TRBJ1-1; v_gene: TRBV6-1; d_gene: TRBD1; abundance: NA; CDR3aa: CASSKDRVNTEAFF; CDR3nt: TGTGCCAGCAGTAAGGACAGGGTGAACACTGAAGCTTTCTTT
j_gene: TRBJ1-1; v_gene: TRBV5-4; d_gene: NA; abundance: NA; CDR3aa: CASSSQVSEAFF; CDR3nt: TGTGCCAGCAGCTCGCAGGTTTCTGAAGCTTTCTTT
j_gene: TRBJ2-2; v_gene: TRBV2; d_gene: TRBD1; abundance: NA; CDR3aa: CASRPATGGEDTGELFF; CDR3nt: TGTGCCAGCAGACCAGCGACAGGGGGCGAGGACACCGGGGAGCTGTTTTTT
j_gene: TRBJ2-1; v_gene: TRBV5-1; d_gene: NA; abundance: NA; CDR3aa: CASSLAGGTYNEQFF; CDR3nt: TGCGCCAGCAGCTTGGCCGGGGGTACCTACAATGAGCAGTTCTTC
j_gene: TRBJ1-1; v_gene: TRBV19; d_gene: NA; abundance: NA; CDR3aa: CASSMNGWTEAFF; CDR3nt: TGTGCCAGTAGTATGAATGGCTGGACTGAAGCTTTCTTT
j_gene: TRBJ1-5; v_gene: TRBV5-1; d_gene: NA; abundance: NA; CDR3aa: CASSSGAGPNQPQHF; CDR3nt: TGCGCCAGCAGCTCAGGGGCAGGGCCGAATCAGCCCCAGCATTTT
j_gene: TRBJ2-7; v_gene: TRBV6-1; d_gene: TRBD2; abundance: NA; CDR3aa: CASNALAGGPYEQYF; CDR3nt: TGTGCCAGCAATGCACTAGCGGGAGGGCCCTACGAGCAGTACTTC
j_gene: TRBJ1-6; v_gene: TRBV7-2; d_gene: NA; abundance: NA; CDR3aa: CASSLMGGGVSYNSPLHF; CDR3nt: TGTGCCAGCAGCTTAATGGGGGGAGGGGTATCCTATAATTCACCCCTCCACTTT
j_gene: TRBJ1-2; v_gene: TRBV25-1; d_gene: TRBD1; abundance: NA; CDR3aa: CASSRTGTDYGYTF; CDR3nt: TGTGCCAGCAGTAGGACCGGGACAGACTATGGCTACACCTTC
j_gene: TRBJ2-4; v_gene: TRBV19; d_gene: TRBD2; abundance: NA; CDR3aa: CASSLGGTSNIQYF; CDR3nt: TGTGCCAGTAGTCTGGGTGGGACTAGCAACATTCAGTACTTC
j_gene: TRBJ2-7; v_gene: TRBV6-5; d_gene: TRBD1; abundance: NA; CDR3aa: CASSYEAGGIDEQYF; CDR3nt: TGTGCCAGCAGTTACGAGGCAGGGGGCATTGATGAGCAGTACTTC
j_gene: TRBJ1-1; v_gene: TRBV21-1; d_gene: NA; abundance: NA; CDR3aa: CASSNSPYMNTEAFF; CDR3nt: TGTGCCAGCAGCAATTCGCCCTATATGAACACTGAAGCTTTCTTT
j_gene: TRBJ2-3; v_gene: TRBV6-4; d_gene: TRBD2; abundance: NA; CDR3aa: CATSPGGATDTQYF; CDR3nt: TGTGCCACCTCCCCCGGGGGGGCCACAGATACGCAGTATTTT
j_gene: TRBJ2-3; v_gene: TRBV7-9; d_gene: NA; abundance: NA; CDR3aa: CASSPRPLVTDTQYF; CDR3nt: TGTGCCAGCAGTCCTCGGCCACTAGTCACAGATACGCAGTATTTT
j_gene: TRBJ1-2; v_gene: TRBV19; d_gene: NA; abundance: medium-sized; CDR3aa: CASSPISGYGYTF; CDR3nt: TGTGCCAGTAGCCCAATAAGCGGCTATGGCTACACCTTC
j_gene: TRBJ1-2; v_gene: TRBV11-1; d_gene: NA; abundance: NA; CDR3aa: CASSLTGQGYYGYTF; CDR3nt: TGTGCCAGCAGCTTAACGGGCCAGGGCTACTATGGCTACACCTTC
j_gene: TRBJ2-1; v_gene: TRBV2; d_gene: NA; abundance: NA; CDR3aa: CASSTGQGNEQFF; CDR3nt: TGTGCCAGCAGTACCGGACAAGGAAATGAGCAGTTCTTC
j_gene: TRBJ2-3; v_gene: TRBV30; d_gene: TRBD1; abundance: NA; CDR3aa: CAWRYRGPTDTQYF; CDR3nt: TGTGCCTGGAGGTACAGGGGGCCAACAGATACGCAGTATTTT
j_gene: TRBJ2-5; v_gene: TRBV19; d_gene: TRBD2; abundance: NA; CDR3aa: CASSGGLAGLPRGETQYF; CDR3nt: TGTGCCAGTAGTGGGGGACTAGCGGGGCTCCCGAGGGGAGAGACCCAGTACTTC
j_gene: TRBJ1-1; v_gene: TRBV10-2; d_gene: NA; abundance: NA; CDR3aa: CATSGDPDTEAFF; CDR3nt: TGCGCCACCTCAGGGGACCCTGACACTGAAGCTTTCTTT
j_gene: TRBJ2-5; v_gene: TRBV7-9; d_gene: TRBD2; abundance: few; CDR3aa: CASSLLGLAAQETQYF; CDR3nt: TGTGCCAGCAGCTTACTCGGACTAGCGGCCCAAGAGACCCAGTACTTC
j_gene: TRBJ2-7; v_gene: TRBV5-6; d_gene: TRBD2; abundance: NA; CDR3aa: CASSLRLAGNYEQYF; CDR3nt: TGTGCCAGCAGCCTCCGACTAGCGGGGAACTACGAGCAGTACTTC
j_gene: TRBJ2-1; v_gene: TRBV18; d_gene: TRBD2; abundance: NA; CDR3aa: CASSIAGAGYNEQFF; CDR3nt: TGTGCCAGCTCGATAGCGGGAGCGGGCTACAATGAGCAGTTCTTC
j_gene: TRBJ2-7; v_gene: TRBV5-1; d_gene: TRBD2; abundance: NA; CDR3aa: CASRWTSGVEEQYF; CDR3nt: TGCGCCAGCAGGTGGACTAGCGGGGTAGAGGAGCAGTACTTC
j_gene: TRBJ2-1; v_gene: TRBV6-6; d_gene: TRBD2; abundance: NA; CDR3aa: CASSSTLAGGYNEQFF; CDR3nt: TGTGCCAGCAGTTCGACGCTAGCGGGAGGGTACAATGAGCAGTTCTTC
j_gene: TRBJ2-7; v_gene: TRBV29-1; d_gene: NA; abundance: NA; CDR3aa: CSVAEGISYEQYF; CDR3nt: TGCAGCGTTGCCGAGGGAATTTCCTACGAGCAGTACTTC
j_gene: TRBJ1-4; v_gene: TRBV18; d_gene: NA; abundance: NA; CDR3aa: CASSPSGRREKLFF; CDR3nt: TGTGCCAGCTCACCTAGCGGACGCCGGGAAAAACTGTTTTTT
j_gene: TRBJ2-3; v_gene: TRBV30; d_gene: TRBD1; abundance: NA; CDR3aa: CAWSVRGQGVNTQYF; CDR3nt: TGTGCCTGGAGTGTAAGGGGACAGGGGGTAAATACGCAGTATTTT
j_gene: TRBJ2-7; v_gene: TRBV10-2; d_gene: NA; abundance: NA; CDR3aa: CASSEFGTSSYEQYF; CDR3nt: TGCGCCAGCAGTGAGTTTGGTACTAGCTCCTACGAGCAGTACTTC
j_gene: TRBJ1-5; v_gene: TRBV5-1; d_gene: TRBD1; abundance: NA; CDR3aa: CASSFQRDSVSNQPQHF; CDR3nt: TGCGCCAGCAGCTTTCAAAGGGACAGCGTCTCAAATCAGCCCCAGCATTTT
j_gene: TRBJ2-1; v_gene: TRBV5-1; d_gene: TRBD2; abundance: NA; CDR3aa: CASSSTSGSNLVGSYNEQFF; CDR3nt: TGCGCCAGCAGCTCCACTAGCGGGAGTAACTTAGTTGGGTCCTACAATGAGCAGTTCTTC
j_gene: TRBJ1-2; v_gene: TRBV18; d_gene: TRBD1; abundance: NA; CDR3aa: CASSPSRDRYGYTF; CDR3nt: TGTGCCAGCTCACCGAGCCGGGACAGATATGGCTACACCTTC
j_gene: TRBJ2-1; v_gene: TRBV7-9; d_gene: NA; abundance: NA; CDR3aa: CASSIGYNEQFF; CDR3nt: TGTGCCAGCAGTATCGGCTACAATGAGCAGTTCTTC
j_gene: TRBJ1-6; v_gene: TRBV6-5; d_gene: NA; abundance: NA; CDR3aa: CASSYPEGPLHF; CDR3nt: TGTGCCAGCAGTTACCCGGAGGGCCCCCTCCACTTT
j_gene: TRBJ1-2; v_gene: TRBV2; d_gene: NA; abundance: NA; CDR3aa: CASILDSTTGYTF; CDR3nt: NA
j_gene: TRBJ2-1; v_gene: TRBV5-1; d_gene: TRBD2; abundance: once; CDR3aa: CASSLGAGGLNEQFF; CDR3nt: TGCGCCAGCAGCTTGGGAGCGGGAGGTCTTAATGAGCAGTTCTTC
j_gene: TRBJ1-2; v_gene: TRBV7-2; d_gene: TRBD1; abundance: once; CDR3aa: CASRIPKDRTYGYTF; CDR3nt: TGTGCCAGCAGAATCCCAAAGGACAGGACCTATGGCTACACCTTC
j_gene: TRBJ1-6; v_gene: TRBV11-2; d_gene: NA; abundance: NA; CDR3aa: CASSSTGVRTNSPLHF; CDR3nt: TGTGCCAGCAGCTCGACCGGGGTACGGACTAATTCACCCCTCCACTTT
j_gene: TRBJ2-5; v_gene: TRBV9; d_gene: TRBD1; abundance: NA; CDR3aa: CASSVRTGVGETQYF; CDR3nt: TGTGCCAGCAGCGTAAGGACAGGGGTAGGGGAGACCCAGTACTTC
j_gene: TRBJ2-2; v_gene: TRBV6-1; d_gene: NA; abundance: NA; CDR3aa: CASSGGGPTNTGELFF; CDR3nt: TGTGCCAGCAGTGGGGGCGGCCCCACGAACACCGGGGAGCTGTTTTTT
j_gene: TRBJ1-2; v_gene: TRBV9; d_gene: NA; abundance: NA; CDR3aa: CASSVRMRDYGYTF; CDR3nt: TGTGCCAGCAGCGTACGGATGCGGGACTATGGCTACACCTTC
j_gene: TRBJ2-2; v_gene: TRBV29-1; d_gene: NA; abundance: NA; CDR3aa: CSVEDGTLNTGELFF; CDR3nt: TGCAGCGTTGAAGACGGGACACTTAACACCGGGGAGCTGTTTTTT
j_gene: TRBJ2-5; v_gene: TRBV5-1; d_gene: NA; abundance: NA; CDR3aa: CASSRSGPNQETQYF; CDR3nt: TGCGCCAGCAGCCGTAGCGGACCGAACCAAGAGACCCAGTACTTC